This section outlines one TCR beta chain sequence together with its context. RNA totalling about 0.45 to 1 ug underwent reverse transcription with random hexamers. Across 54 Vbeta and 13 Jbeta, immunoSEQ multiplex PCR amplified TCR beta CDR3. TCRdb reprocessed the immunoSEQ multiplex PCR reads with MiXCR, giving one entry per CDR3 protein. The sample shows 95,000 or so distinct CDR3 sequences, approximately 92% of them seen only once. This entry is derived from a study of CD8 T cells in Susac syndrome. The germline CDR1 and CDR2 sequences are KGHDR and SFDVKD. This CDR3 region has 20 residues. Trimming cost V 8 bases and J 1 base, with 29 bases left between them. CD8+ and CD4+ T cells were negatively isolated; TEMRA cells were FACS-enriched.

The sample was CD8+ T cells from PBMCs. The V gene is TRBV24-1, the J gene TRBJ2-4, with D tentatively TRBD1 (5 bases). The clonotype comes from a human donor in good health. The CDR3 sequence is CATTSPWRPGKNRAKNIQYF. CDR3 sequence (DNA): TGTGCCACCACTTCGCCCTGGAGACCAGGGAAGAATCGGGCCAAAAACATTCAGTACTTC.